Below are 9 T cell receptor beta chains sequenced from a single sample in a study of T cells in Graves' hyperthyroidism and ophthalmopathy (dated by TCRdb to between 2017 and 2020). To prepare the library, multiplex PCR was applied. The instrument given in TCRdb is Illumina HiSeq 2000. TCR beta CDR3 regions were amplified from RNA transcripts. A first-round RT-PCR of the TCR CDR3 used the HTBI primer set with the Qiagen OneStep RT-PCR kit. The raw public data were reprocessed by TCRdb itself: fastp quality trimming at Q25, MiXCR clonotype calling, in-frame beta chains only. Rows with one shared CDR3 protein collapse into an entry with the most common genes and DNA. The sample records roughly 380,000 distinct CDR3 sequences, about 14% of which are singletons. The ten largest clones take up 11% of the sample. The sample was blood. These receptor sequences come from a woman aged 55-69 years with Graves' hyperthyroidism.

The chain joins TRBV19 to TRBJ2-2; no reliable D call. This CDR3 is 14 amino acids long. Trimming shortened V by 3 bases and J by 4 bases, and 9 bases separated the two germline ends. Germline assignment: CDR1 LNHDA and CDR2 SQIVND (reference sequence). The CDR3 loop is CASSITSGTGELFF. The CDR3 nucleotides read TGTGCCAGTAGTATCACCTCAGGCACCGGGGAGCTGTTTTTT.

The rearrangement joins TRBV13 to TRBJ2-2, with a weak D call TRBD2 (6 bases). In germline, CDR1 is PRHDT, CDR2 FYEKMQ (reference sequence). The V end lost 3 bases, the J end lost 1 base, and 21 bases lay between the germline ends. The CDR3 loop spans 19 amino acids. DNA for the CDR3: TGTGCCAGCAGCTTTAACCCCCCCCCTAGCGATGGGAACACCGGGGAGCTGTTTTTT. It encodes CASSFNPPPSDGNTGELFF.

There are many counts of this clonotype. This chain connects TRBV5-1 to TRBJ2-3, with TRBD2 matching 7 bases. The CDR3 has 15 amino acids. The germline V gene encodes CDR1 SGHRS and CDR2 YFSETQ. V was pared by 5 bases and J by 4 bases, with 10 bases of the junction left unmatched. CDR3: CASSTRGSSSDTQYF. The DNA of the CDR3 is TGCGCCAGCAGTACTCGCGGGAGTTCCTCAGATACGCAGTATTTT.

The gene calls are TRBV27 and TRBJ1-5; maybe TRBD1 (5 bases). Germline lookup yields CDR1 MNHEY and CDR2 SMNVEV (reference sequence). Trimming removed 1 base from V and 4 bases from J, with 11 bases in between. CDR3 length equals 15 residues. The CDR3 protein is CASSLFDSPNQPQHF. In DNA form, the CDR3 reads TGTGCCAGCAGTTTATTCGACAGTCCTAATCAGCCCCAGCATTTT.

This clonotype was counted between two and nine times. This chain joins TRBV30 and TRBJ2-6; either TRBD1 or TRBD2 may fit D (5 bases each). Between the trimmed V and J ends, which lost 3 bases and 0 bases, there was a span of 9 bases. Germline CDR1 reads GTSNPN; CDR2 reads SVGIG (reference sequence). This CDR3 has 15 amino acids. The CDR3 DNA reads as TGTGCCTGGAGCAGGGAGCTCTCTGGGGCCAACGTCCTGACTTTC. Translating gives CAWSRELSGANVLTF.

This chain links TRBV29-1 with TRBJ1-2; 9 bases map to TRBD1. Germline assignment: CDR1 SQVTM and CDR2 ANQGSEA. CDR3 length equals 14 residues. V trimming: 6 bases; J trimming: 8 bases; junction bases outside the gene matches: 13. The CDR3 DNA reads TGCAGCGTAGACCCGGGACAGGGAGAGTCGGGCTACACCTTC. Amino acids: CSVDPGQGESGYTF.

This clonotype was detected ten times or more. The gene calls are TRBV5-1 and TRBJ2-7; D gene ambiguous. Trimming took off 3 bases at V and 1 base at J, with 8 bases between the two ends. Germline values: CDR1 SGHRS, CDR2 YFSETQ. The CDR3 has 13 amino acids. In DNA, the CDR3 is TGCGCCAGCAGCTCCGACGGATCCTACGAGCAGTACTTC. Encoded protein: CASSSDGSYEQYF.

This clonotype was counted ten times or more. The chain has TRBV5-1 and TRBJ2-7; tentatively, D is TRBD1 (5 bases). Germline V lookup: CDR1 SGHRS, CDR2 YFSETQ. The germline V and J ends were trimmed by 2 bases and 5 bases, with 11 bases remaining between them. The CDR3 runs 13 residues. This chain's CDR3 is CASSFARGNEQYF. The CDR3 region has the DNA TGCGCCAGCAGCTTCGCTAGGGGAAACGAGCAGTACTTC. Looking up the rest from reference TRBV5-1 and TRBJ2-7 gives the full variable domain: KAGVTQTPRYLIKTRGQQVTLSCSPISGHRSVSWYQQTPGQGLQFLFEYFSETQRNKGNFPGRFSGRQFSNSRSEMNVSTLELGDSALYLCASSFARGNEQYFGPGTRLTVT.

In this sample, this clonotype turned up a few times. The chain joins TRBV28 to TRBJ1-5; D possibly corresponds to TRBD1 (6 bases). This CDR3 has 16 residues. V shed 6 bases and J shed 0 bases, with 15 bases lying between them. CDR1 MDHEN and CDR2 SYDVKM come from the germline V gene. Here the CDR3 DNA reads TGTGCCAGCAGCCCCTCAGCAGGGGCTAGCAATCAGCCCCAGCATTTT. Translation: CASSPSAGASNQPQHF.